This TCR beta chain was observed in a study of OX40 agonist ivuxolimab in advanced cancers. Study-wide background: The study reported partial responses in three patients: one hepatocellular carcinoma, two cutaneous melanoma.

Repertoires were generated with immunoSEQ multiplex PCR, while TCRdb's copy carries only in-frame clones and drops some. The profile shows about 20,000 clones, around 80% of them singletons. CDR1 and CDR2 (germline): SGDLS, YYNGEE. With 0 bases removed from V and 10 bases from J, the gap between germline ends came to 8 bases. This CDR3 has 13 amino acids. The V call is TRBV9, the J call TRBJ1-6; D is unresolved. This clonotype was sampled from an adult with an advanced solid tumor such as melanoma, head and neck, liver or kidney cancer. The sequenced sample was CD4+ or CD8+ T cells sorted from blood, obtained in a trial of the OX40 agonist ivuxolimab. This CDR3 is CASSVDRRSPLHF. The CDR3, as DNA: TGTGCCAGCAGCGTAGACAGACGGTCACCCCTCCACTTT.